Listed below are T cell receptor beta chains from one sample, sequenced in a study of cytomegalovirus exposure and HLA in healthy donors. Measured with immunoSEQ multiplex PCR; TCRdb has only the in-frame clones, and not every one. The sample yields under 200,000 clones, around 80% seen once. The sample comprised PBMCs. These receptors were taken from a woman in her forties in good health and CMV-seropositive. Each CDR3 is given with its conserved first and last residue. The D gene is left open where the match is weak. A row's size may be missing; if present it is once, few, many or a size class.

j_gene: TRBJ1-1
d_gene: TRBD1
abundance: once
v_gene: TRBV5-1
CDR3aa: CASSSDGQGAAFF
CDR3nt: TGCGCCAGCAGCTCGGACGGACAGGGGGCAGCTTTCTTT

j_gene: TRBJ1-2
d_gene: -
abundance: -
v_gene: TRBV7-9
CDR3aa: CSSTTGGYGYTF
CDR3nt: TGTTCCAGCACCACGGGGGGATATGGCTACACCTTC

j_gene: TRBJ1-3
d_gene: -
abundance: -
v_gene: TRBV7-9
CDR3aa: CSSSPSGGDSGNTIYF
CDR3nt: TGTTCCAGCAGCCCCTCCGGTGGAGACTCTGGAAACACCATATATTTT

j_gene: TRBJ1-1
d_gene: TRBD1
abundance: -
v_gene: TRBV5-1
CDR3aa: CASSLEGQRNTEAFF
CDR3nt: TGCGCCAGCAGCTTGGAGGGACAGAGGAACACTGAAGCTTTCTTT

j_gene: TRBJ1-3
d_gene: -
abundance: -
v_gene: TRBV7-9
CDR3aa: CASTSSGNAIYF
CDR3nt: TGTGCCAGCACTAGCTCTGGAAACGCCATATATTTT

j_gene: TRBJ2-2
d_gene: -
abundance: -
v_gene: TRBV6-5
CDR3aa: CASKRQNSNTGELFF
CDR3nt: TGTGCCAGCAAAAGACAGAACTCGAACACCGGGGAGCTGTTTTTT

j_gene: TRBJ2-3
d_gene: TRBD1
abundance: few
v_gene: TRBV4-2
CDR3aa: CASSQGGTGSTDTQYF
CDR3nt: TGTGCCAGCAGCCAAGGGGGGACAGGGAGCACAGATACGCAGTATTTT

j_gene: TRBJ2-1
d_gene: TRBD2
abundance: -
v_gene: TRBV5-1
CDR3aa: CASSLREGYNEQFF
CDR3nt: TGCGCCAGCAGCCTCCGGGAGGGTTACAATGAGCAGTTCTTC

j_gene: TRBJ2-1
d_gene: TRBD1
abundance: once
v_gene: TRBV28
CDR3aa: CASSLKQGTEQFF
CDR3nt: TGTGCCAGCAGTCTCAAACAGGGGACAGAGCAGTTCTTC

j_gene: TRBJ2-1
d_gene: TRBD1
abundance: once
v_gene: TRBV2
CDR3aa: CASSARGSFYNEQFF
CDR3nt: TGTGCCAGCAGCGCCAGGGGGAGCTTTTACAATGAGCAGTTCTTC

j_gene: TRBJ1-2
d_gene: -
abundance: -
v_gene: TRBV11-2
CDR3aa: CASSLDRAGGTSYGYTF
CDR3nt: TGTGCCAGCAGCTTAGACCGGGCGGGCGGTACGAGCTATGGCTACACCTTC

j_gene: TRBJ2-7
d_gene: TRBD2
abundance: -
v_gene: TRBV9
CDR3aa: CASSVSSGGAQSF
CDR3nt: TGTGCCAGCAGCGTATCTAGCGGGGGGGCACAGTCCTTC

j_gene: TRBJ2-2
d_gene: TRBD2
abundance: -
v_gene: TRBV7-6
CDR3aa: CASSLLAGVAGELFF
CDR3nt: TGTGCCAGCAGCTTACTAGCGGGGGTCGCCGGGGAGCTGTTTTTT

j_gene: TRBJ1-5
d_gene: -
abundance: -
v_gene: TRBV5-1
CDR3aa: CASSPRSGYDQPQHF
CDR3nt: TGCGCCAGCAGCCCCCGTTCGGGTTATGATCAGCCCCAGCATTTT

j_gene: TRBJ1-2
d_gene: -
abundance: -
v_gene: TRBV28
CDR3aa: CASSAGDLVGLYGYTF
CDR3nt: TGTGCCAGCAGCGCAGGGGATTTGGTAGGGCTTTATGGCTACACCTTC

j_gene: TRBJ2-6
d_gene: -
abundance: -
v_gene: TRBV28
CDR3aa: CASSLFGGSGANVLTF
CDR3nt: TGTGCCAGCAGTTTATTTGGCGGGTCTGGGGCCAACGTCCTGACTTTC

j_gene: TRBJ1-1
d_gene: TRBD1
abundance: -
v_gene: TRBV27
CDR3aa: CASRSSGGRREAFF
CDR3nt: TGTGCCAGCAGATCGTCAGGGGGTCGGCGCGAAGCTTTCTTT

j_gene: TRBJ2-1
d_gene: TRBD2
abundance: -
v_gene: TRBV5-1
CDR3aa: CASSSSGGNSYNEQFF
CDR3nt: TGCGCCAGCAGCTCCAGCGGGGGGAACTCCTACAATGAGCAGTTCTTC

j_gene: TRBJ2-7
d_gene: -
abundance: -
v_gene: TRBV20-1
CDR3aa: CSARTGYEQYF
CDR3nt: TGCAGTGCTAGGACAGGCTACGAGCAGTACTTC

j_gene: TRBJ1-5
d_gene: -
abundance: -
v_gene: TRBV6-5
CDR3aa: CASSVQVHQPQHF
CDR3nt: TGTGCCAGCAGTGTTCAGGTACATCAGCCCCAGCATTTT

j_gene: TRBJ2-7
d_gene: TRBD1
abundance: -
v_gene: TRBV7-8
CDR3aa: CASSLAWTGGGYEQYF
CDR3nt: TGTGCCAGCAGCTTAGCCTGGACAGGGGGCGGCTACGAGCAGTACTTC

j_gene: TRBJ1-5
d_gene: -
abundance: -
v_gene: TRBV7-9
CDR3aa: CASGSGNNQPQHF
CDR3nt: TGTGCCAGCGGGTCAGGGAACAATCAGCCCCAGCATTTT

j_gene: TRBJ1-4
d_gene: -
abundance: once
v_gene: TRBV19
CDR3aa: CASSRGSTNEKLFF
CDR3nt: TGTGCCAGTAGTCGAGGGAGCACTAATGAAAAACTGTTTTTT

j_gene: TRBJ1-1
d_gene: -
abundance: -
v_gene: TRBV28
CDR3aa: CASSPGFWGRREAFF
CDR3nt: TGTGCCAGCAGTCCAGGTTTCTGGGGGCGCAGGGAAGCTTTCTTT

j_gene: TRBJ2-1
d_gene: TRBD2
abundance: -
v_gene: TRBV5-1
CDR3aa: CASSSAGGQYNEQFF
CDR3nt: TGCGCCAGCAGCTCAGCGGGGGGGCAATACAATGAGCAGTTCTTC

j_gene: TRBJ1-1
d_gene: TRBD1
abundance: -
v_gene: TRBV2
CDR3aa: CASSERAGQTEAFF
CDR3nt: TGTGCCAGCAGTGAAAGGGCGGGACAGACTGAAGCTTTCTTT

j_gene: TRBJ1-3
d_gene: -
abundance: few
v_gene: TRBV4-1
CDR3aa: CASSPPGGVWFGNTIYF
CDR3nt: TGCGCCAGCAGCCCCCCGGGGGGGGTTTGGTTTGGAAACACCATATATTTT

j_gene: TRBJ2-1
d_gene: TRBD2
abundance: -
v_gene: TRBV5-1
CDR3aa: CASSLGGSGGGNEQFF
CDR3nt: TGCGCCAGCAGCTTGGGTGGTAGCGGGGGTGGGAATGAGCAGTTCTTC

j_gene: TRBJ1-1
d_gene: -
abundance: -
v_gene: TRBV27
CDR3aa: CASSLGRNTEAFF
CDR3nt: TGTGCCAGCAGTTTAGGTAGGAACACTGAAGCTTTCTTT

j_gene: TRBJ1-1
d_gene: -
abundance: once
v_gene: TRBV7-3
CDR3aa: CASSLTLNTEAFF
CDR3nt: TGTGCCAGCAGCTTAACGTTAAACACTGAAGCTTTCTTT

j_gene: TRBJ2-7
d_gene: TRBD1
abundance: -
v_gene: TRBV28
CDR3aa: CASSLGGQGAYEQYF
CDR3nt: TGTGCCAGCAGTTTAGGGGGACAGGGGGCCTACGAGCAGTACTTC

j_gene: TRBJ2-7
d_gene: TRBD2
abundance: -
v_gene: TRBV7-2
CDR3aa: CASRPSGGTYEQYF
CDR3nt: TGTGCCAGCAGACCTAGCGGGGGGACCTACGAGCAGTACTTC

j_gene: TRBJ1-2
d_gene: TRBD1
abundance: once
v_gene: TRBV7-2
CDR3aa: CASSPSGQEYGYTF
CDR3nt: TGTGCCAGCAGCCCTTCGGGACAGGAATATGGCTACACCTTC

j_gene: TRBJ2-1
d_gene: -
abundance: -
v_gene: TRBV5-1
CDR3aa: CASSLRLAVANEQFF
CDR3nt: TGCGCCAGCAGCTTGCGGCTAGCTGTAGCCAATGAGCAGTTCTTC

j_gene: TRBJ2-7
d_gene: TRBD1
abundance: -
v_gene: TRBV10-3
CDR3aa: CAISGDRDEQYF
CDR3nt: TGTGCCATCAGTGGGGACAGGGACGAGCAGTACTTC

j_gene: TRBJ1-2
d_gene: -
abundance: few
v_gene: TRBV11-2
CDR3aa: CASSSEGRLYGYTF
CDR3nt: TGTGCCAGCAGCTCGGAGGGTCGCCTCTATGGCTACACCTTC

j_gene: TRBJ2-1
d_gene: TRBD2
abundance: few
v_gene: TRBV2
CDR3aa: CASWGGTSRFF
CDR3nt: TGTGCCAGCTGGGGAGGGACTAGCCGGTTCTTC

j_gene: TRBJ1-1
d_gene: -
abundance: -
v_gene: TRBV5-1
CDR3aa: CASSLSGKGDTEAFF
CDR3nt: TGCGCCAGCAGCTTAAGTGGTAAGGGGGACACTGAAGCTTTCTTT

j_gene: TRBJ1-1
d_gene: TRBD1
abundance: -
v_gene: TRBV5-6
CDR3aa: CASSLTGQGVEAFF
CDR3nt: TGTGCCAGCAGCTTGACGGGACAGGGGGTTGAAGCTTTCTTT

j_gene: TRBJ2-7
d_gene: TRBD1
abundance: -
v_gene: TRBV5-1
CDR3aa: CASSLLTGFVYEQYF
CDR3nt: TGCGCCAGCAGCTTACTGACAGGGTTCGTCTACGAGCAGTACTTC

j_gene: TRBJ2-3
d_gene: -
abundance: -
v_gene: TRBV10-2
CDR3aa: CASRGWEGGSDTQYF
CDR3nt: TGCGCCAGCAGAGGCTGGGAGGGGGGCTCGGATACGCAGTATTTT

j_gene: TRBJ1-1
d_gene: -
abundance: -
v_gene: TRBV15
CDR3aa: CATSSSRGNTEAFF
CDR3nt: TGTGCCACCAGCAGCTCTAGGGGGAACACTGAAGCTTTCTTT

j_gene: TRBJ2-7
d_gene: -
abundance: -
v_gene: TRBV5-1
CDR3aa: CASSLFGAGIYEQYF
CDR3nt: TGCGCCAGCAGCTTGTTCGGAGCGGGTATCTACGAGCAGTACTTC

j_gene: TRBJ1-4
d_gene: TRBD1
abundance: -
v_gene: TRBV6-5
CDR3aa: CASSEGDRVGKLFF
CDR3nt: TGTGCCAGCAGTGAAGGAGACAGGGTCGGAAAACTGTTTTTT

j_gene: TRBJ1-1
d_gene: TRBD1
abundance: -
v_gene: TRBV7-2
CDR3aa: CASSPYQGVGSTEAFF
CDR3nt: TGTGCCAGCAGCCCATACCAGGGGGTAGGAAGCACTGAAGCTTTCTTT

j_gene: TRBJ2-5
d_gene: -
abundance: -
v_gene: TRBV29-1
CDR3aa: CSVGGGSETQYF
CDR3nt: TGCAGCGTTGGCGGGGGCAGTGAGACCCAGTACTTC

j_gene: TRBJ1-1
d_gene: -
abundance: -
v_gene: TRBV6-1
CDR3aa: CASSTQGVGTEAFF
CDR3nt: TGTGCCAGCAGTACTCAAGGGGTGGGCACTGAAGCTTTCTTT

j_gene: TRBJ1-1
d_gene: -
abundance: few
v_gene: TRBV7-6
CDR3aa: CASSLWEQATEAFF
CDR3nt: TGTGCCAGCAGTCTATGGGAACAGGCCACTGAAGCTTTCTTT